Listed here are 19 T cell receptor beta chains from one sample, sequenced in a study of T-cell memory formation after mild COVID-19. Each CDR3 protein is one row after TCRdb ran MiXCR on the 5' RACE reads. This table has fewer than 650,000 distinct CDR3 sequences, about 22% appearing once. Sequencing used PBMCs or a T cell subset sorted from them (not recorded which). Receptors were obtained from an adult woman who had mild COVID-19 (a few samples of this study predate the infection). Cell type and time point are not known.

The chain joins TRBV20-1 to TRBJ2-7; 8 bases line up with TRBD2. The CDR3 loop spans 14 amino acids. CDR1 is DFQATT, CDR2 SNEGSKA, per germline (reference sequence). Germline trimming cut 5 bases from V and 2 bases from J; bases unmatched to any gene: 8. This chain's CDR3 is CSAPELAEPYEQYF. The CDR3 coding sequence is TGCAGTGCTCCAGAACTAGCGGAGCCCTACGAGCAGTACTTC.

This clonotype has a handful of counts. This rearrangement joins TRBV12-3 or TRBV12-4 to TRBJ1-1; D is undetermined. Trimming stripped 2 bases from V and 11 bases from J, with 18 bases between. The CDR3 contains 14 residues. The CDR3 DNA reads TGTGCCAGCAGTTTATCGGGTTTTAGGAATGCGGCTTTCTTT. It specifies CASSLSGFRNAAFF.

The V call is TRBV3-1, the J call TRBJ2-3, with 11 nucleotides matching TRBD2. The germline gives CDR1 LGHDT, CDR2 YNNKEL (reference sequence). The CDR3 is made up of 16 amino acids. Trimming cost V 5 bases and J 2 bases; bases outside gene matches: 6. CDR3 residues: CASSDRLAGITDTQYF. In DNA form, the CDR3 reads TGTGCCAGCAGCGATCGACTAGCGGGGATCACAGATACGCAGTATTTT.

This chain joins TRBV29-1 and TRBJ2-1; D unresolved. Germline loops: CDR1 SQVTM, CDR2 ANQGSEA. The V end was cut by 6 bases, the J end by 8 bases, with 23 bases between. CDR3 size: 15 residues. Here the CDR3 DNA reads TGCAGCGTAGGAGAGCTTCGGGTAGTAAACTATGAGCAGTTCTTC. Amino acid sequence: CSVGELRVVNYEQFF.

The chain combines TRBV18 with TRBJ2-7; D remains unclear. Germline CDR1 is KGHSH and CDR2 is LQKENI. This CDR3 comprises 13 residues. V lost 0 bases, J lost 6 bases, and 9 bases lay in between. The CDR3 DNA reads TGTGCCAGCTCACCACCAAGTTACTCCGAGCAGTACTTC. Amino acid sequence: CASSPPSYSEQYF.

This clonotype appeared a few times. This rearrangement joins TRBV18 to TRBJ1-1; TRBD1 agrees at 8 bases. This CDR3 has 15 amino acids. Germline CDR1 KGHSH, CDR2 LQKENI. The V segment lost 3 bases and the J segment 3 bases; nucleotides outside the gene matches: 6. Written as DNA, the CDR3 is TGTGCCAGCTCACCCCAGGGGGCCCCGGACACTGAAGCTTTCTTT. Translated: CASSPQGAPDTEAFF.

The chain's CDR3 is CSVEQQNYGYTF. The CDR3 DNA follows: TGCAGCGTTGAACAGCAGAACTATGGCTACACCTTC. The rearrangement links TRBV29-1 to TRBJ1-2; D is unclear. V dropped 2 bases and J dropped 2 bases, with 6 bases sitting between them. Germline V CDR1 and CDR2: SQVTM, ANQGSEA. The CDR3 spans 12 residues.

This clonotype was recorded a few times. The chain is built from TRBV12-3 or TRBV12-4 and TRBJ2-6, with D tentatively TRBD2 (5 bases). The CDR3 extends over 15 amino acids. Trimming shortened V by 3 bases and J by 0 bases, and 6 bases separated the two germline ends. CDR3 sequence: CASSFGSSGANVLTF. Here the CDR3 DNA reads TGTGCCAGCAGTTTTGGGAGCTCTGGGGCCAACGTCCTGACTTTC.

The CDR3 region has the DNA TGTGCCAGCAGCTCACTCACTGCCAGACAAGAGACCCAGTACTTC. Its protein is CASSSLTARQETQYF. The chain recombines TRBV7-6 with TRBJ2-5; D is uncertain. Trimming took off 4 bases at V and 2 bases at J, with 14 bases between the two ends. The CDR3 has 15 amino acids. Per the germline V gene, CDR1 is SGHVS and CDR2 is FNYEAQ.

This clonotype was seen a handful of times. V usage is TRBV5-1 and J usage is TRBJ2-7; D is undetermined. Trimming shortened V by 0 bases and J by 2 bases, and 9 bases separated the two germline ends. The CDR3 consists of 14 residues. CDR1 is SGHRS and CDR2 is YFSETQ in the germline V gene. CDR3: CASSLVVGPYEQYF. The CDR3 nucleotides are TGCGCCAGCAGCTTGGTCGTAGGGCCCTACGAGCAGTACTTC. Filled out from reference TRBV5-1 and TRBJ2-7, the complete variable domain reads KAGVTQTPRYLIKTRGQQVTLSCSPISGHRSVSWYQQTPGQGLQFLFEYFSETQRNKGNFPGRFSGRQFSNSRSEMNVSTLELGDSALYLCASSLVVGPYEQYFGPGTRLTVT.

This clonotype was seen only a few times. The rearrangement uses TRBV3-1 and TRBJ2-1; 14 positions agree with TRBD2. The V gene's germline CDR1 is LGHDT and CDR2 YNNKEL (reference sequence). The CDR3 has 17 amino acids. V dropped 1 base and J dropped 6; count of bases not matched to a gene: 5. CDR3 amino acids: CASSQGWTSGGPNEQFF. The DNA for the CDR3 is TGTGCCAGCAGCCAAGGGTGGACTAGCGGGGGGCCCAATGAGCAGTTCTTC.

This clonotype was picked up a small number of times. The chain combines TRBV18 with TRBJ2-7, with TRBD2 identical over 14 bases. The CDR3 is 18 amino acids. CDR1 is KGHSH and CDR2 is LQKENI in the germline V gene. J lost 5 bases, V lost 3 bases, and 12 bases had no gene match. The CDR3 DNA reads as TGTGCCAGCTCACCGGGCCCCGGGACTAGCGGGAGTTACAACGAGCAGTACTTC. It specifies CASSPGPGTSGSYNEQYF.

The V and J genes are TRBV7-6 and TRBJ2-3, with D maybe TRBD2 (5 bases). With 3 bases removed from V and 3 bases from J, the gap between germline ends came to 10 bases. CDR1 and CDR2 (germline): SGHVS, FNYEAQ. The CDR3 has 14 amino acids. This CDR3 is CASSFFTGTDTQYF. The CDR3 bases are TGTGCCAGCAGCTTTTTTACGGGGACAGATACGCAGTATTTT.

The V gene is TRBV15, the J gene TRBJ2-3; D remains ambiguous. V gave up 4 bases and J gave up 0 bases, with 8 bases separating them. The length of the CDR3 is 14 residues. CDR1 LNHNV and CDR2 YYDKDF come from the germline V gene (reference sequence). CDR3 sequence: CATSTGDSTDTQYF. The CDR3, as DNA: TGTGCCACCAGCACCGGAGACAGCACAGATACGCAGTATTTT.

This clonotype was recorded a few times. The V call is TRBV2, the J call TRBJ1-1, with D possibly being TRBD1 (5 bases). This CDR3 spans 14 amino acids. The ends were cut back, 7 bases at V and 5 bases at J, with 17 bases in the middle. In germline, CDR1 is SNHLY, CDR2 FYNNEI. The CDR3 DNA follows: TGTGCCAGCAAAATAAGTCCAGGGTTAACTGAAGCTTTCTTT. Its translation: CASKISPGLTEAFF.

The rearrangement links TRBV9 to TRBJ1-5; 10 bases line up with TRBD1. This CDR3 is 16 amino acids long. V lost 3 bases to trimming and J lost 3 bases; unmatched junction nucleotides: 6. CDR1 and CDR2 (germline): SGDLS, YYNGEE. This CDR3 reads CASSAGTGVLNQPQHF. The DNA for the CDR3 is TGTGCCAGCAGCGCCGGGACAGGGGTTCTCAATCAGCCCCAGCATTTT.

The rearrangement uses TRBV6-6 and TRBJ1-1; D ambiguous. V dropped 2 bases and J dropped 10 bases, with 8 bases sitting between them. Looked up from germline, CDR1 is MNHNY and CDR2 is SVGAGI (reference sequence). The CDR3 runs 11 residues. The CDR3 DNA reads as TGTGCCAGCAGTTACCGGGAAGTAGCTTTCTTT. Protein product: CASSYREVAFF.

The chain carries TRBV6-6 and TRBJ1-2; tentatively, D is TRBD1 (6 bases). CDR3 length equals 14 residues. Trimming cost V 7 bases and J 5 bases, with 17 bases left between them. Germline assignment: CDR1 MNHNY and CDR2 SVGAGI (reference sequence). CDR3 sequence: CASITTGYGYGYTF. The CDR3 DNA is TGTGCCAGCATAACTACAGGGTACGGGTATGGCTACACCTTC.

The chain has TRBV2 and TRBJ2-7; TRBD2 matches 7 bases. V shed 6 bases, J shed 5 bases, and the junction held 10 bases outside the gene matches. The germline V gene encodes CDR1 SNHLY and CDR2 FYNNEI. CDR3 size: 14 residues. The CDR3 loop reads CASRHLAGAHEQYF. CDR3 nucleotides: TGTGCCAGCAGACACCTGGCGGGAGCGCACGAGCAGTACTTC. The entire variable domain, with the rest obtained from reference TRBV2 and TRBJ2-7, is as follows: EPEVTQTPSHQVTQMGQEVILRCVPISNHLYFYWYRQILGQKVEFLVSFYNNEISEKSEIFDDQFSVERPDGSNFTLKIRSTKLEDSAMYFCASRHLAGAHEQYFGPGTRLTVT.